Each of the 15 T cell receptor beta chains below was sequenced from the same sample in a study of cytomegalovirus exposure and HLA in healthy donors. Vbeta (60) and Jbeta (13) primers were used in the PCR. Clones were read by immunoSEQ multiplex PCR, and TCRdb kept only the in-frame ones, dropping some. The sample is made up of 60,000 to 65,000 clones, and the top ten hold less than 4% of it. Source material: PBMCs. The receptors were sampled from a woman aged 18-35 years in good health and CMV-seronegative.

The chain has TRBV4-1 and TRBJ2-3; D is undetermined. This CDR3 spans 16 amino acids. In germline, CDR1 is MGHRA, CDR2 YSYEKL. V was trimmed by 3 bases and J by 1 base, leaving 14 bases between them. CDR3 residues: CASSHSLVSGTDTQYF. CDR3 bases: TGCGCCAGCAGCCACTCCCTAGTAAGTGGCACAGATACGCAGTATTTT.

This rearrangement joins TRBV4-2 to TRBJ2-7; 7 bases are a match to TRBD1. The J segment lost 2 bases and the V segment lost 3 bases, leaving 7 bases of the junction unmatched. The CDR3 loop spans 15 amino acids. Germline V gene sequence: CDR1 LGHNA, CDR2 YNFKEQ. The CDR3 region has the DNA TGTGCCAGCAGCCAGGACAGGACTTACACCTACGAGCAGTACTTC. This gives the protein CASSQDRTYTYEQYF.

This clone ranks as large in terms of frequency. The rearrangement uses TRBV28 and TRBJ2-3; 8 nucleotides agree with TRBD1. V was clipped by 5 bases and J by 4 bases; unmatched bases: 8. The CDR3 runs 15 residues. Germline loops: CDR1 MDHEN, CDR2 SYDVKM. CDR3 sequence: CASSKDRVAADTQYF. CDR3 DNA sequence: TGTGCCAGCAGTAAGGACAGGGTGGCGGCAGATACGCAGTATTTT.

The J gene is TRBJ2-2, the V gene TRBV25-1, with D possibly TRBD1 on 6 matching bases. The CDR3 length is 14 residues. Germline CDR1 MGHDK, CDR2 SYGVNS. Trimming left V 7 bases short and J 6 bases short, with 15 bases between. As DNA, the CDR3 is TGTGCCAGCAACCAGGGGACGTTACCCGGGGAGCTGTTTTTT. It specifies CASNQGTLPGELFF. Together with reference TRBV25-1 and TRBJ2-2, the CDR3 gives the full variable domain: EADIYQTPRYLVIGTGKKITLECSQTMGHDKMYWYQQDPGMELHLIHYSYGVNSTEKGDLSSESTVSRIRTEHFPLTLESARPSHTSQYLCASNQGTLPGELFFGEGSRLTVL.

This chain joins TRBV18 and TRBJ1-1; a possible D gene is TRBD1 (5 bases). Between the trimmed V and J ends, which lost 3 bases and 6 bases, there was a span of 11 bases. This CDR3 has 13 amino acids. In germline, CDR1 is KGHSH, CDR2 LQKENI. CDR3 sequence: CASSPGGLAEAFF. In DNA form, the CDR3 reads TGTGCCAGCTCACCGGGGGGTCTAGCTGAAGCTTTCTTT.

The chain uses TRBV18 and TRBJ1-1; 8 bases match TRBD1. The J segment lost 3 bases and the V segment lost 3 bases, leaving 3 bases of the junction unmatched. The V gene's germline CDR1 is KGHSH and CDR2 LQKENI. The CDR3 has 14 amino acids. In nucleotides, the CDR3 is TGTGCCAGCTCACCTCAGGGGGCAGACACTGAAGCTTTCTTT. This gives the protein CASSPQGADTEAFF.

The chain combines TRBV4-1 with TRBJ1-4; D is unclear. The ends were cut back, 1 base at V and 7 bases at J, with 7 bases in the middle. In germline, CDR1 is MGHRA, CDR2 YSYEKL. This CDR3 spans 13 amino acids. The CDR3 DNA reads as TGCGCCAGCAGCCAAGGACATCTTGAAAAACTGTTTTTT. Translating gives CASSQGHLEKLFF.

CDR3 bases: TGTGCTAGTGGTTTGACCGGGGTTGGCTACACCTTC. Translated: CASGLTGVGYTF. This rearrangement joins TRBV12-5 to TRBJ1-2; no clear D gene. The length of the CDR3 is 12 residues. Trimming removed 2 bases from V and 7 bases from J, with 8 bases in between. The germline V gene encodes CDR1 LGHNT and CDR2 FRNRAP.

This chain links TRBV30 with TRBJ1-2; 8 positions match TRBD1. The V gene's germline CDR1 is GTSNPN and CDR2 SVGIG (reference sequence). The trim removed 0 bases at V and 6 bases at J, leaving 6 bases unmatched. The CDR3 has 14 residues. The CDR3 nucleotides read TGTGCCTGGAGTGTACAGGGGGGGCAGCATGGCTACACCTTC. This codes for CAWSVQGGQHGYTF. Looking up the rest from reference TRBV30 and TRBJ1-2 gives the full variable domain: SQTIHQWPATLVQPVGSPLSLECTVEGTSNPNLYWYRQAAGRGLQLLFYSVGIGQISSEVPQNLSASRPQDRQFILSSKKLLLSDSGFYLCAWSVQGGQHGYTFGSGTRLTVV.

J is TRBJ1-1 and V is TRBV5-1; D remains unclear. The length of the CDR3 is 14 residues. The germline gives CDR1 SGHRS, CDR2 YFSETQ. Trimming left V 3 bases short and J 0 bases short, with 9 bases between. CDR3 in amino acids: CASSSDIMNTEAFF. The CDR3 DNA is TGCGCCAGCAGCTCCGACATCATGAACACTGAAGCTTTCTTT.

V and J are TRBV7-3 and TRBJ1-2; tentatively, D is TRBD1 (5 bases). This CDR3 is built from 13 residues. Trimming stripped 1 base from V and 8 bases from J, with 11 bases between. Germline V CDR1 and CDR2: SGHTA, FQGTGA. The chain's CDR3 is CASSLIGAGGYTF. CDR3 nucleotides: TGTGCCAGCAGCTTAATCGGGGCGGGAGGCTACACCTTC. The whole variable domain, remainder taken from reference TRBV7-3 and TRBJ1-2, is GAGVSQTPSNKVTEKGKYVELRCDPISGHTALYWYRQSLGQGPEFLIYFQGTGAADDSGLPNDRFFAVRPEGSVSTLKIQRTERGDSAVYLCASSLIGAGGYTFGSGTRLTVV.

The chain joins TRBV10-3 to TRBJ1-5, with D uncertain. V lost 6 bases and J 2 bases, leaving 11 bases between the germline ends. Germline values: CDR1 ENHRY, CDR2 SYGVKD. The CDR3 extends over 14 amino acids. The CDR3 coding sequence is TGTGCCATCAGGCCCGACGGGGGCAATCAGCCCCAGCATTTT. This encodes CAIRPDGGNQPQHF.

The chain carries TRBV10-1 and TRBJ2-1; D is possibly TRBD1 (6 bases). The CDR3 loop spans 13 amino acids. The V end was cut by 4 bases, the J end by 8 bases, with 12 bases between. Looked up from germline, CDR1 is WNHNN and CDR2 is SYGVQD (reference sequence). The CDR3: CASSVDRTHEQFF. The CDR3 DNA is TGCGCCAGCAGTGTCGACAGGACCCATGAGCAGTTCTTC.

The rearrangement links TRBV7-9 to TRBJ1-2, with TRBD1 matching 8 bases. V trimming: 3 bases; J trimming: 2 bases; junction bases outside the gene matches: 5. The length of the CDR3 is 15 residues. Germline V lookup: CDR1 SEHNR, CDR2 FQNEAQ (reference sequence). Here the CDR3 reads CASSLGQASNYGYTF. Here the CDR3 DNA reads TGTGCCAGCAGCTTGGGACAGGCCAGCAACTATGGCTACACCTTC.

The chain couples TRBV6-5 to TRBJ2-2; 8 positions agree with TRBD1. Losses at the gene ends were 7 bases for V and 6 bases for J; bases not matched to a gene: 10. Germline V gene lookup returns CDR1 MNHEY and CDR2 SVGAGI. This CDR3 contains 15 residues. This CDR3 reads CASTLGQGAAGELFF. In nucleotides, the CDR3 is TGTGCCAGCACCCTCGGCCAGGGGGCGGCCGGGGAGCTGTTTTTT.